A single sample is the source of the 29 T cell receptor beta chains below, sequenced in a study of blood T cell repertoires in COVID-19. Assay: immunoSEQ multiplex PCR; the TCRdb copy retains only in-frame clones and omits some. The sample includes under 250,000 clones, 75% to 90% of them seen just once. Material for sequencing was PBMCs or T cells enriched from blood (not recorded which). Every receptor here comes from a woman aged 25-40 years who had been exposed to COVID-19.

This chain uses TRBV11-2 with TRBJ2-2; 8 positions match TRBD2. The ends lost 4 bases at V and 4 bases at J; junction bases unmatched: 2. The CDR3 covers 14 residues. Per germline, CDR1 SGHAT and CDR2 FQNNGV. The CDR3 sequence: CASSSGTSTGELFF. CDR3 nucleotides: TGTGCCAGCAGCTCCGGGACTAGCACCGGGGAGCTGTTTTTT. The entire variable domain, with the rest obtained from reference TRBV11-2 and TRBJ2-2, is as follows: EAGVAQSPRYKIIEKRQSVAFWCNPISGHATLYWYQQILGQGPKLLIQFQNNGVVDDSQLPKDRFSAERLKGVDSTLKIQPAKLEDSAVYLCASSSGTSTGELFFGEGSRLTVL.

This chain uses TRBV30 with TRBJ2-7; 7 nucleotides match TRBD2. CDR1 and CDR2 from the germline V gene are GTSNPN and SVGIG (reference sequence). J lost 2 bases, V lost 2 bases, and 6 bases had no gene match. CDR3 length equals 14 residues. CDR3 sequence (DNA): TGTGCCTGGAGTAATAAGCGGGGCCCCTACGAGCAGTACTTC. It codes for CAWSNKRGPYEQYF.

V gene TRBV29-1 combines with J gene TRBJ1-1; no definite D call. CDR3 length equals 14 residues. The ends were cut back, 0 bases at V and 2 bases at J, with 10 bases in the middle. Germline CDR1 and CDR2: SQVTM and ANQGSEA. CDR3 residues: CSVEETQLNTEAFF. The DNA of the CDR3 is TGCAGCGTTGAAGAAACACAGTTAAACACTGAAGCTTTCTTT.

J is TRBJ1-1 and V is TRBV9, with TRBD1 matching 8 bases. The ends lost 0 bases at V and 0 bases at J; junction bases unmatched: 7. Per germline, CDR1 SGDLS and CDR2 YYNGEE. CDR3 length: 17 residues. The CDR3 protein is CASSVASSGGLNTEAFF. The CDR3 DNA sequence: TGTGCCAGCAGCGTAGCTTCCTCAGGGGGCCTGAACACTGAAGCTTTCTTT. Filled out from reference TRBV9 and TRBJ1-1, the complete variable domain reads DSGVTQTPKHLITATGQRVTLRCSPRSGDLSVYWYQQSLDQGLQFLIQYYNGEERAKGNILERFSAQQFPDLHSELNLSSLELGDSALYFCASSVASSGGLNTEAFFGQGTRLTVV.

The V gene is TRBV4-2, the J gene TRBJ2-3; D is possibly TRBD1 (6 bases). This CDR3 is 16 amino acids long. Trimming took off 1 base at V and 6 bases at J, with 17 bases between the two ends. Germline-derived CDR1 and CDR2 are LGHNA and YNFKEQ. For the CDR3, the DNA is TGTGCCAGCAGCCAAGTCGATCCACAGGGTTCGGATACGCAGTATTTT. Its protein is CASSQVDPQGSDTQYF.

The chain carries TRBV5-1 and TRBJ2-1; D ambiguous. The germline CDR1 and CDR2 sequences are SGHRS and YFSETQ. V was cut by 2 bases and J by 6 bases, with 9 bases left in between. The CDR3 has 13 amino acids. For the CDR3, the DNA is TGCGCCAGCAGCTTAGGAGTTATCAATGAGCAGTTCTTC. Translating gives CASSLGVINEQFF.

Concerning this clone itself: At one of its ends the junction is not consistent with the germline gene, which may arise from a read error. The chain combines TRBV7-9 with TRBJ1-1; unclear D gene. The germline CDR1 and CDR2 sequences are SEHNR and FQNEAQ (reference sequence). The CDR3 covers 12 residues. CDR3 in amino acids: CASNLPEGEAFF. Written as DNA, the CDR3 is TGTGCCAGCAACTTACCGGAGGGTGAAGCTTTCTTT.

CDR3 sequence: CASSLDIRSTEAFF. The CDR3 DNA follows: TGCGCCAGCAGCTTGGACATAAGATCCACTGAAGCTTTCTTT. The chain couples TRBV10-1 to TRBJ1-1; D might be TRBD1 (5 bases). Germline V lookup: CDR1 WNHNN, CDR2 SYGVQD (reference sequence). The CDR3 spans 14 residues. V lost 6 bases and J lost 4, with 15 bases in between.

This chain links TRBV11-3 with TRBJ2-2, with 8 bases fitting TRBD1. The CDR3 has 16 residues. Germline CDR1 is SGHNT and CDR2 is YENEEA. V shed 2 bases, J shed 6 bases, and the junction held 8 bases outside the gene matches. Here the CDR3 reads CASSLKAGGKAGELFF. CDR3 nucleotide sequence: TGTGCCAGCAGCTTAAAGGCAGGGGGCAAGGCCGGGGAGCTGTTTTTT. The full variable domain, completed using reference TRBV11-3 and TRBJ2-2, is EAGVVQSPRYKIIEKKQPVAFWCNPISGHNTLYWYLQNLGQGPELLIRYENEEAVDDSQLPKDRFSAERLKGVDSTLKIQPAELGDSAVYLCASSLKAGGKAGELFFGEGSRLTVL.

The CDR3 DNA follows: TGTGCCAGCAAGGGTAGCGGGAGTCTTAGCACCGGGGAGCTGTTTTTT. Translating gives CASKGSGSLSTGELFF. This chain uses TRBV9 with TRBJ2-2, with TRBD2 matching over 9 bases. V trimming: 6 bases; J trimming: 4 bases; junction bases outside the gene matches: 10. From germline, CDR1 is SGDLS and CDR2 YYNGEE. The CDR3 has 16 amino acids.

The V gene is TRBV19, the J gene TRBJ2-3; 11 bases match TRBD2. The germline CDR1 and CDR2 sequences are LNHDA and SQIVND (reference sequence). With V trimmed by 5 bases and J by 3 bases, 10 bases remained unmatched. The CDR3 is 17 amino acids. This CDR3 reads CASSLRLLAGATDTQYF. The CDR3 bases are TGTGCCAGTAGTCTTCGGTTACTAGCGGGAGCAACAGATACGCAGTATTTT.

This chain joins TRBV6-5 and TRBJ2-7, with D perhaps matching TRBD2 (6 bases). The CDR3 runs to 15 residues. Trimming shortened V by 2 bases and J by 2 bases, and 13 bases separated the two germline ends. The germline CDR1 and CDR2 sequences are MNHEY and SVGAGI. For the CDR3, the DNA is TGTGCCAGCAGTTACAATAGCGGACCCCCCTACGAGCAGTACTTC. As protein: CASSYNSGPPYEQYF.

V and J are TRBV3-1 (or the pseudogene TRBV3-2) and TRBJ2-7; the match to TRBD2 covers 13 bases. Per germline, CDR1 LGHDT and CDR2 YNNKEL (reference sequence). V lost 4 bases and J lost 3; bases outside the gene matches: 12. The CDR3 extends over 18 amino acids. As DNA, the CDR3 is TGTGCCAGCAGCCTGACTAGCGGGAGGAGGGATAGGGTCTACGAGCAGTACTTC. Translated, it gives CASSLTSGRRDRVYEQYF.

The gene calls are TRBV5-1 and TRBJ1-1; tentatively, D is TRBD1 (5 bases). Trimming stripped 0 bases from V and 3 bases from J, with 12 bases between. The germline V gene has CDR1 SGHRS and CDR2 YFSETQ. The CDR3 is 15 residues long. In nucleotides, the CDR3 is TGCGCCAGCAGCTTGGGGGACGGGGGAGACACTGAAGCTTTCTTT. This translates into CASSLGDGGDTEAFF.

V gene TRBV18 combines with J gene TRBJ1-6; 7 bases are a match to TRBD1. CDR3 length equals 15 residues. V dropped 3 bases and J dropped 7; count of bases not matched to a gene: 6. Germline CDR1 KGHSH, CDR2 LQKENI. CDR3 sequence reads: CASSPGQAQNSPLHF. The CDR3 DNA sequence: TGTGCCAGCTCACCTGGACAGGCCCAAAATTCACCCCTCCACTTT.

This clone was counted a single time. The chain recombines TRBV6-5 with TRBJ2-2; the D gene is possibly TRBD2 (5 bases). The CDR3 length is 15 residues. Trimming pared 8 bases from V and 4 bases from J, leaving 17 bases between. Germline V gene lookup returns CDR1 MNHEY and CDR2 SVGAGI. The CDR3 DNA reads TGTGCCAGCCAGTTAGGGAGTCTGGCCACCGGGGAGCTGTTTTTT. Translating gives CASQLGSLATGELFF.

CDR3 protein: CSVTGSAYNEQFF. The DNA of the CDR3 is TGCAGCGTCACCGGGAGCGCCTACAATGAGCAGTTCTTC. This sequence joins TRBV29-1 and TRBJ2-1; a possible D gene is TRBD2 (6 bases). The CDR3 has 13 residues. Germline CDR1 is SQVTM and CDR2 is ANQGSEA. Trimming cost V 6 bases and J 2 bases, with 11 bases left between them.

The gene calls are TRBV5-4 and TRBJ2-1, with 7 nucleotides matching TRBD2. Per germline, CDR1 SGHNT and CDR2 YYREEE (reference sequence). Losses at the gene ends were 5 bases for V and 4 bases for J; bases not matched to a gene: 9. This CDR3 is built from 15 residues. CDR3 in amino acids: CASSYTSAPYNEQFF. For the CDR3, the DNA is TGTGCCAGCAGTTACACTAGCGCACCTTACAATGAGCAGTTCTTC.

This clone was observed a few times. The V call is TRBV27, the J call TRBJ2-1; D remains unclear. The germline V gene has CDR1 MNHEY and CDR2 SMNVEV (reference sequence). V lost 11 bases and J 8 bases, leaving 16 bases between the germline ends. The CDR3 contains 12 residues. The CDR3 DNA reads TGTGCCTCCTCCAATGAAGCCTATGAGCAGTTCTTC. Translated: CASSNEAYEQFF.

The chain employs TRBV6-7 and TRBJ2-1; 13 positions match TRBD2. TRBV6-7 is an ORF, with its function uncertain. The trim removed 2 bases at V and 9 bases at J, leaving 4 bases unmatched. This CDR3 is built from 15 residues. The CDR3 here is CASSYRTSGSGEQFF. CDR3 nucleotides: TGTGCCAGCAGTTACAGGACTAGCGGGAGTGGTGAGCAGTTCTTC.

The chain couples TRBV2 to TRBJ2-7; no firm D call. Germline V gene sequence: CDR1 SNHLY, CDR2 FYNNEI. There are 14 residues in the CDR3. V was pared by 2 bases and J by 1 base, with 9 bases between. CDR3: CASSETTSSYEQYF. The CDR3 bases are TGTGCCAGCAGTGAAACTACCTCTTCCTACGAGCAGTACTTC.

The CDR3 DNA reads as TGTGCCAGCAGTTCCCCCAAGCGGGGTGCGGTGGCTTTCTTT. Translating it yields CASSSPKRGAVAFF. The chain recombines TRBV6-5 with TRBJ1-1; D gene unclear. This CDR3 region has 14 residues. The germline gives CDR1 MNHEY, CDR2 SVGAGI. V dropped 4 bases and J dropped 11 bases, with 20 bases sitting between them.

The chain recombines TRBV5-1 with TRBJ2-1; D gene unclear. Germline CDR1 SGHRS, CDR2 YFSETQ. V lost 0 bases to trimming and J lost 15 bases, with 13 bases between them. This CDR3 has 12 residues. CDR3 DNA: TGCGCCAGCAGCTTGGACGGGTTGGATCGGTTCTTC. This sequence encodes CASSLDGLDRFF.

The chain uses TRBV5-1 and TRBJ2-7, with 7 nucleotides matching TRBD2. V gave up 2 bases and J gave up 0 bases; unmatched junction bases: 8. Germline V gives CDR1 SGHRS, CDR2 YFSETQ. This CDR3 spans 16 amino acids. CDR3 sequence: CASSFGTGGGSYEQYF. In DNA form, the CDR3 reads TGCGCCAGCAGCTTTGGTACTGGCGGGGGCTCCTACGAGCAGTACTTC.

This clone was picked up one time. The rearrangement links TRBV7-2 to TRBJ2-1; the D is unclear. Trimming removed 5 bases from V and 0 bases from J, with 8 bases in between. The CDR3 extends over 14 amino acids. The V gene's germline CDR1 is SGHTA and CDR2 FQGNSA. CDR3 bases: TGTGCCAGCAGCACCCGAGGCTCCTACAATGAGCAGTTCTTC. This translates into CASSTRGSYNEQFF.

This clone was observed once. CDR3 coding DNA: TGTGCCAGCAGCCAACTCGACCTTGGGACAGGGGGCTCCTATAATTCACCCCTCCACTTT. Protein sequence: CASSQLDLGTGGSYNSPLHF. The V gene is TRBV13, the J gene TRBJ1-6; 11 bases are a match to TRBD1. This CDR3 region has 20 residues. Germline V gives CDR1 PRHDT, CDR2 FYEKMQ (reference sequence). Unmatched junction bases numbered 12, after V lost 5 bases and J lost 0 bases.

In this sample, this clone turned up once. The chain employs TRBV3-1 (or the pseudogene TRBV3-2) and TRBJ1-6; possibly TRBD1 for D (5 bases). Germline V gives CDR1 LGHDT, CDR2 YNNKEL (reference sequence). V was shortened by 4 bases and J by 0 bases, with 10 bases between the two germline ends. This CDR3 region has 16 residues. CDR3 nucleotide sequence: TGTGCCAGCAGCCCGCAAAGGGGCTCCTATAATTCACCCCTCCACTTT. Its translation: CASSPQRGSYNSPLHF.

The genes are TRBV7-2 and TRBJ2-7; TRBD1 aligns across 12 bases. Germline trimming cut 2 bases from V and 4 bases from J; bases unmatched to any gene: 3. The CDR3 is 15 amino acids. In germline, CDR1 is SGHTA, CDR2 FQGNSA. The CDR3 sequence: CASSLLGQGAYEQYF. The DNA of the CDR3 is TGTGCCAGCAGCTTATTGGGACAGGGGGCATACGAGCAGTACTTC. The full variable domain, with the rest looked up from reference TRBV7-2 and TRBJ2-7, is GAGVSQSPSNKVTEKGKDVELRCDPISGHTALYWYRQSLGQGLEFLIYFQGNSAPDKSGLPSDRFSAERTGGSVSTLTIQRTQQEDSAVYLCASSLLGQGAYEQYFGPGTRLTVT.

This sequence joins TRBV2 and TRBJ1-2, with D unresolved. The CDR3 loop spans 14 amino acids. Germline V gene lookup returns CDR1 SNHLY and CDR2 FYNNEI. The V gene lost 4 bases and the J gene lost 3 bases, with 12 bases spanning the gap. CDR3 nucleotides: TGTGCCAGCAGTGTCGGGGTGAACGACTATGGCTACACCTTC. It is translated as CASSVGVNDYGYTF.